This record covers a single T cell receptor (beta chain). Its specific antigen is unknown. Qualities for individual bases were not recorded, and no much larger clone is one base off. This entry is derived from a study of cytomegalovirus exposure and HLA in healthy donors (dated by TCRdb to the late 2010s). A note on the overall study: According to an earlier analysis of around 600 of the donors, about 190 million T cells yielded 117 million unique TCR beta sequences and about 300 Gb of sequence data. Four to six DR-DQ haplotypes were handled as single units for association and clustering because linkage in the cohort was strong. A later genetic analysis used genome-wide SNP genotypes for 398 of the 666 donors, treating that subset as a discovery cohort. Every repertoire in the discovery cohort had been generated on one and the same sequencing platform. Of the 300 to 450 genotyped donors, around 81% fell in the genetic ancestry cluster associated with self-reported Caucasian donors. The number of typed donors differed by locus: roughly 629-630 for A, B, C, DRB1 and DQB1; some 540 for DQA1; 600 to 610 for DPA1; and some 470 for DPB1. To study patterns of TCR occurrence, a later analysis re-analyzed previously published TCR beta repertoires from around 700 donors and added high-resolution HLA genotyping. Rather than using new phenotypic data, the later analysis identified candidate immune exposures from TCR beta sequences and from how often those sequences occurred across donors. Approximately 300 gigabases of sequencing data and around 88 million unique TCR sequences made up an early release that covered 500 to 700 HLA-typed donors. Alongside the repertoire data, information on donor age, sex, ethnicity and CMV serostatus was compiled. An earlier analysis of some 500 of the donors applied high-throughput TCR beta sequencing to assess whether each TCR beta V gene segment acted as functional or pseudogenic. Class I and class II HLA loci were covered by the typing at four-digit resolution. The study was designed to test whether signatures of past pathogen exposure could be identified by cataloging public T cell receptors. On average, over 200,000 unique TCR beta nucleotide sequences were sequenced per donor among a few hundred genotyped donors of the cohort, with 15% to 20% of those sequences being non-productive. The study combined high-throughput TCR immunosequencing, statistical association of individual TCRs with disease status, and machine learning to predict cytomegalovirus infection status. Using immunosequencing, the study profiled T cell repertoires from about 610 subjects and related those repertoires to cytomegalovirus serostatus. Besides the first cohort of hundreds of subjects, a separate validation cohort made up of roughly 120 different subjects was used.

Broad study findings and their caveats: In the study, about 150 TCR beta chains were listed as associated with cytomegalovirus. In a later analysis, HLA-associated TCR beta chains were found to be more clonally expanded and to have lower generation probabilities than equally common non-associated chains. Cytomegalovirus status was reported to be diagnosed by the classifier with high specificity and sensitivity in both the original and validation cohorts. A later genetic analysis associated a missense DCLRE1C variant with V-gene and J-gene trimming of TCR beta chains, and an independent cohort replicated the association. A further reported finding was that TCR beta sequences accurately predicted the HLA-A and HLA-B alleles for most subjects in the first cohort. Linkage disequilibrium might explain the correlated functional status among segregating V segments, but an unknown experimental factor could not be excluded. CMV serostatus was the only immune exposure information available for the cohort. Sequencing depth was assumed to be roughly uniform across donors in the presence/absence analyses, though that assumption may not hold. At a false discovery rate of 0.05, a later analysis linked under 20,000 TCR beta sequences to specific HLA alleles. A later genetic analysis reported fewer N-insertions in productive TCRs among donors in an Asian-associated ancestry cluster than the 666-donor mean. A later analysis reported that several top co-occurrence clusters appeared linked to parvovirus B19, influenza, CMV and Epstein-Barr virus. A few of the identified cytomegalovirus-associated TCR beta chains were confirmed in vitro to be specific for cytomegalovirus antigens. The authors suggested that the approach could potentially be extended to other disease states and immunological phenotypes. When HLA alleles, especially DR and DQ, strongly co-occurred, attributing TCR associations to individual alleles was difficult. HLA typing was unavailable for some donors at each locus, so association tests used only the typed subset. A later analysis found that most CMV-associated TCR beta chains appeared HLA-restricted, with HLA associations seemingly driven largely by CMV exposure. The earlier analysis of almost 600 of the donors excluded 15 to 20 rarely observed V segments, including chromosome 9 orphons, because counts were too low. According to a later analysis, TCR association rates differed among HLA loci, with DRB1 alleles showing the most associated TCRs and HLA-C alleles showing the fewest. An earlier analysis of 450 to 750 of the donors showed that most TCR beta V segments appeared in productive rearrangements either about 87% or about 30% of the time, which broadly matched IMGT annotations. A cluster of highly shared sequence variants was judged likely to represent a technical artifact of the sequencing pipeline. Most TCR sequences were observed very rarely across donors, whereas some public TCRs were present in many individuals. The cohort was sequenced for TCR beta chains only, and without alpha or paired-chain data the features that could be detected were limited.

The cohort consisted of 650 to 700 healthy bone marrow donors. All cohort members were sampled while nominally healthy, although unrecorded immune exposures were likely present. The donor tested CMV seronegative and was one of the 352 seronegative cohort members. Every donor gave a peripheral blood sample, and the peripheral blood mononuclear cells from that sample were used for TCR beta sequencing. The Qiagen DNeasy Blood Extraction Kit was used to extract genomic DNA from the blood cell samples. Libraries came from the immunoSEQ multiplex PCR assay. A mixture of 60 forward primers for TCR Vbeta segments and 13 reverse primers for TCR Jbeta segments was used in the multiplex PCR. Amplification of the CDR3 region of rearranged TCR beta genes was performed with a multiplex PCR assay on genomic DNA. On the Illumina HiSeq System, the amplified TCR beta libraries were sequenced as 87-base-pair reads. As for the authors' bioinformatics: Across the 500 to 700 repertoires, a later analysis counted 80 million or so unique TCR beta chains, approximately 12 million of which were shared by at least two donors. Raw reads were error-corrected and collapsed into unique sequences with a nearest-neighbor algorithm that merged closely related sequences to remove PCR and sequencing errors. Alignment of CDR3 sequences to IMGT reference sequences was used to assign V, D and J gene segments. For a sequence to be retained, at least a six-nucleotide match to both a V gene segment and a J gene segment was required. A rearrangement was called productive if the CDR3 had no stop codons and remained in frame with V and J, and every other rearrangement was called non-productive. Following IMGT convention, CDR3 was defined as the stretch from the second conserved V-encoded cysteine up to the conserved J-encoded phenylalanine. The earlier analysis of about 590 of the donors excluded sequences that lacked an unambiguous match to a single V gene segment. In an earlier analysis of several hundred of the donors, V segments were called functional above 56.7% productive rearrangements and were called segregating when the between-donor standard deviation exceeded 5%. A statistical classification framework was developed to diagnose cytomegalovirus status using the catalog of TCR beta chain sequences. In a later analysis, V and J genes were assigned by comparing TCR nucleotide sequences against IMGT/GENE-DB human TR gene sequences. The TCRdist pipeline was used in a later analysis to assign CDR3 sequences and most-parsimonious VDJ recombination scenarios. In a later analysis, each TCR beta chain was defined by its CDR3 amino acid sequence together with its V-gene family, and reads without a unique V-gene family were excluded. As a way to deal with suspected cross-contamination and a sequencing artifact, a later analysis dropped roughly 620 nucleotide sequences that were highly shared and had low generation probability. In a later analysis, a clonal expansion index was calculated for each public chain from normalized within-repertoire ranks of inferred template counts. A later analysis computed generation probabilities with a VDJ recombination model fitted to out-of-frame rearrangements, and checked the results against IGoR. Hypergeometric tests were used in a later analysis to score TCR-TCR, TCR-HLA and TCR-CMV co-occurrence, with a repertoire-size bias correction applied to the TCR pairs. False discovery rates were estimated in a later analysis by permuting HLA or CMV assignments 20 times. In a later analysis, co-occurring TCRs were grouped with DBSCAN, and TCRdist sequence similarity was added when clustering was performed within HLA-allele-positive subsets. Co-occurrence clustering excluded repertoires with fewer than 30,000 or more than 120,000 public chains, plus five with anomalous nucleotide sharing. TCRdb holds this immuneACCESS table with in-frame rearrangements only. Some clones are missing; in checked studies, unresolved V genes explain under half, and the rest has no known cause. V and J calls and clone size are as listed in that table; D and trimming were resolved from the DNA. For this sample there are hundreds of thousands of clones; about three quarters appear just once. Of the sample, roughly 0.45% falls within the top ten clones.

Material for sequencing was PBMCs. The clonotype comes from a boy aged 5-17 years in good health and CMV-seronegative.

This receptor has the CDR3 CASTLDGGEQYF. The DNA sequence reads TGTGCCAGCACCCTGGACGGGGGCGAGCAGTACTTC. This sequence uses TRBV2 and TRBJ2-7; the D gene is perhaps TRBD2, from 6 matching bases. V was cut back by 7 bases and J by 6 bases, leaving a gap of 13 bases between them. According to the germline V gene, CDR1 reads SNHLY and CDR2 reads FYNNEI. Reading from cysteine to phenylalanine, the CDR3 counts 12 amino acids. Only the CDR3 region is kept as DNA, spanning 36 bases read in frame from base 1.